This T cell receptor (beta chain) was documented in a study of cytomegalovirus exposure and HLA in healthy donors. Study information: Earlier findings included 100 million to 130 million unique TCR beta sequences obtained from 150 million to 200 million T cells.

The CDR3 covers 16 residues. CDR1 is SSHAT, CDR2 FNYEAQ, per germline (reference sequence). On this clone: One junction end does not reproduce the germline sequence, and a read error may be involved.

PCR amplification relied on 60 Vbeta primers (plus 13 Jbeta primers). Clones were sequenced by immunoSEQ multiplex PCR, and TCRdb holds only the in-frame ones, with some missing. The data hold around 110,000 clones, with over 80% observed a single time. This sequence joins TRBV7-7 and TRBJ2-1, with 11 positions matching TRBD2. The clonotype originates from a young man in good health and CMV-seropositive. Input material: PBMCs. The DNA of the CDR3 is TGTGCTAGCAGCCCCCTAGCGGGGGGAGCCGAGGGGGAGCAGTTCTTC. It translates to CASSPLAGGAEGEQFF.